A single sample gave rise to the 2 T cell receptor beta chains below, sequenced in a study of blood T cell repertoires in COVID-19. TCRdb's copy holds only in-frame clones and misses some; the assay was immunoSEQ multiplex PCR. Counted here are some 200,000 clones, around 87% occurring once; the ten biggest clones make up around 2.1%. Sequencing was done on a sample of PBMCs or T cells enriched from blood (not recorded which). These receptors were collected from a woman between 25 and 40 years old who had recovered from COVID-19.

The chain combines TRBV11-3 with TRBJ2-7; D possibly corresponds to TRBD2 (7 bases). Trimming pared 5 bases from V and 9 bases from J, leaving 23 bases between. Germline CDR1 SGHNT, CDR2 YENEEA. The CDR3 contains 15 residues. The DNA for the CDR3 is TGTGCCAGCAGCCAAACCCGAGGCGGGGAGGGGGGGCAGTACTTC. Protein sequence: CASSQTRGGEGGQYF.

This chain links TRBV9 with TRBJ1-2, with a possible D match to TRBD1 (5 bases). V lost 3 bases and J lost 1, with 10 bases in between. Germline assignment: CDR1 SGDLS and CDR2 YYNGEE. This CDR3 region has 14 residues. The CDR3 DNA follows: TGTGCCAGCAGCGCCAAACAGGATAACTATGGCTACACCTTC. This sequence encodes CASSAKQDNYGYTF.